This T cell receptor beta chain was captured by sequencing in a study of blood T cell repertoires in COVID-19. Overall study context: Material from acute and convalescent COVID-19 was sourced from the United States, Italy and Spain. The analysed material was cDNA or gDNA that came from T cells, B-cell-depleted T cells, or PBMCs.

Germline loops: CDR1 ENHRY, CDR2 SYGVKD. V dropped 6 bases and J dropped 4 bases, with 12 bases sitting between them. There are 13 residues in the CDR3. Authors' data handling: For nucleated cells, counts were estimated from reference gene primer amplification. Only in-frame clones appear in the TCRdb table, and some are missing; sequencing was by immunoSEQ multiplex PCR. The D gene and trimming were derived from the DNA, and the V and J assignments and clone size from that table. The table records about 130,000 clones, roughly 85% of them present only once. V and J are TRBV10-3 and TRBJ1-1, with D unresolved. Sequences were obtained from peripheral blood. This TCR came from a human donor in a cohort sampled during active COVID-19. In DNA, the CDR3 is TGTGCCATCAGATCGGACGGGAGCACTGAAGCTTTCTTT. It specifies CAIRSDGSTEAFF.